This record looks at one T cell receptor (beta chain) sequence and its context. Molecular barcoding with unique molecular identifiers was used for the TCRbeta library. From the PCR reads, TCRdb called clonotypes with MiXCR, one entry per CDR3 protein. This table has about 500,000 distinct CDR3 sequences, about 30% appearing once. The record originates from a study of T-cell reconstitution after alpha-beta-depleted transplantation in children. The CDR3 is made up of 13 amino acids. V was pared by 3 bases and J by 6 bases, with 12 bases between. The TCR was taken from a human donor who donated a stem cell graft to a child with aplastic anemia. The rearrangement joins TRBV12-3 or TRBV12-4 to TRBJ2-7; possible D gene TRBD1, 6 bases. Specimen: PBMCs from the stem cell graft donor, collected from the stem cell graft. The CDR3 is CASSLLTGGEQYF. The DNA for the CDR3 is TGTGCCAGCAGTTTGTTGACAGGAGGCGAGCAGTACTTC.